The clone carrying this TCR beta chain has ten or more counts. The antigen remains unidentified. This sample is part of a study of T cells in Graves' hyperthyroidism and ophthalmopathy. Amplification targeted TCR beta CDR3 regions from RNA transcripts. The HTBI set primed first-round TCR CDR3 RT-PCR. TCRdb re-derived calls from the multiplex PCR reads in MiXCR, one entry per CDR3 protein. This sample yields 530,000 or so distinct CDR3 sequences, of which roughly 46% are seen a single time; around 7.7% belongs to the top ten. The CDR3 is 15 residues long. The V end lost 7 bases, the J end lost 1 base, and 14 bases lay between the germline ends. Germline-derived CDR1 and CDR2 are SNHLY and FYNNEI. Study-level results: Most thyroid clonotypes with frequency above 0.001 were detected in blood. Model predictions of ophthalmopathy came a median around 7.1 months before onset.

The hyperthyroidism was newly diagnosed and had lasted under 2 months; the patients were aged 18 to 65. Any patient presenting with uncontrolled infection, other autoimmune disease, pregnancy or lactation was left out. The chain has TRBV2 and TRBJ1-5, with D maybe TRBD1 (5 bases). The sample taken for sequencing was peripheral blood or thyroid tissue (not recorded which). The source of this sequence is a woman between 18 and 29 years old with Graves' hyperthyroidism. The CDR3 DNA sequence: TGTGCCAGCAAATTCGAAGGGACCAGCAATCAGCCCCAGCATTTT. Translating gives CASKFEGTSNQPQHF.